These T cell receptor beta chains were read from a single sample in a study of spatial heterogeneity in lung cancer. TCRdb re-derived calls from the 5' RACE reads in MiXCR, one entry per CDR3 protein. Of roughly 91,000 distinct CDR3 sequences in the sample, approximately 20% were seen once. This sample comprised PBMCs, obtained at surgery. The receptors shown here come from a male donor with early-stage non-small cell lung cancer. Both conserved end residues are part of each CDR3. D genes are given only for firm matches. A row's size may be missing; if present it is once, few, many or a size class.

13 many TRBJ2-1 NA TRBV20-1 CSAPRQEWNEQFF
15 few TRBJ2-3 TRBD1 TRBV12-3/TRBV12-4 CASSLVGTGVDTQYF
15 many TRBJ2-5 TRBD1 TRBV11-3 CASRPRTGPQETQYF
16 many TRBJ2-4 TRBD1 TRBV5-4 CASSLGTGGTKNIQYF
15 few TRBJ1-2 TRBD1 TRBV19 CASSTLTGYEDGYTF
15 many TRBJ2-1 TRBD1 TRBV14 CASSQERGQHNEQFF
17 NA TRBJ2-5 NA TRBV27 CASSLRRSLLGQETQYF
13 NA TRBJ2-1 NA TRBV2 CASSPENLGEQFF
13 NA TRBJ1-1 NA TRBV25-1 CASSRAQNTEAFF
13 few TRBJ2-3 NA TRBV9 CASNELGTDTQYF
14 NA TRBJ1-1 TRBD1 TRBV7-8 CASSLLQGVTEAFF
13 many TRBJ2-7 TRBD1 TRBV29-1 CSVGGTGIHEQYF
15 NA TRBJ1-5 NA TRBV12-3/TRBV12-4 CASSKQDYSNQPQHF
13 few TRBJ2-7 NA TRBV5-1 CASSLDGVFEQYF
15 few TRBJ1-2 NA TRBV3-1 CASSTRTVGLAGYTF
15 NA TRBJ2-2 TRBD1 TRBV28 CASSGRQGHTGELFF
16 few TRBJ2-7 TRBD1 TRBV6-2/TRBV6-3 CASTTYSGTGGLSWYF
15 many TRBJ2-1 NA TRBV18 CASSPKESAPNEQFF
13 few TRBJ1-2 TRBD1 TRBV19 CASLTGGGYGYTF
14 NA TRBJ1-2 NA TRBV25-1 CASSPGRGNYGYTF
12 few TRBJ2-5 NA TRBV7-2 CASSLDLAAQYF
16 few TRBJ2-1 TRBD2 TRBV6-1 CASSEQGLASYNEQFF
13 few TRBJ2-3 NA TRBV10-2 CASSETSTDTQYF
13 few TRBJ2-4 TRBD2 TRBV28 CASSVAGGNIQYF
14 NA TRBJ2-1 NA TRBV28 CASRSGTNYNEQFF
16 few TRBJ2-7 NA TRBV15 CATSSSWVAGQLEQYF
15 NA TRBJ2-1 TRBD2 TRBV7-2 CASNIPSGVNNEQFF
14 NA TRBJ2-4 NA TRBV15 CATSSLGEGNIQYF
16 NA TRBJ2-3 TRBD1 TRBV24-1 CATSLAPGQGSDTQYF
13 few TRBJ1-5 NA TRBV6-5 CASTPGGNQPQHF
12 many TRBJ2-1 TRBD2 TRBV7-9 CASSLLAAEQFF
10 NA TRBJ2-7 NA TRBV28 CASSSLGQYF
18 NA TRBJ2-7 TRBD2 TRBV11-2 CASSLGLAGGPAGYEQYF
13 many TRBJ2-2 NA TRBV2 CASGRSHTGELFF
15 NA TRBJ1-5 NA TRBV27 CASFLLSKGNQPQHF
14 few TRBJ1-1 NA TRBV7-3 CASSLLGRNTEAFF
15 few TRBJ2-2 NA TRBV12-3/TRBV12-4 CASRNRNSDTGELFF
12 NA TRBJ2-7 NA TRBV11-3 CASSGESREQYF
16 NA TRBJ2-1 TRBD2 TRBV7-2 CASSPLAGSSYNEQFF
16 few TRBJ1-5 NA TRBV15 CATSPGDGYSNQPQHF
13 many TRBJ2-1 TRBD2 TRBV29-1 CVCGTSGIGEQFF
13 NA TRBJ2-3 NA TRBV9 CASSTTGEDTQYF
12 NA TRBJ1-3 NA TRBV2 CASSAARNTIYF
14 NA TRBJ1-1 NA TRBV5-1 CASSGTGLNTEAFF
19 NA TRBJ2-1 TRBD2 TRBV18 CASSYLMASGLGVNNEQFF
12 few TRBJ2-5 NA TRBV18 CASSPPLETQYF
15 NA TRBJ1-3 TRBD1 TRBV7-2 CASSHSTGTGNTIYF